This T cell receptor beta chain stems from a study of CD8 T cells in ankylosing spondylitis. Findings of the study overall: It appeared that ankylosing spondylitis blood was characterized by a TCR beta motif of fewer than 10 highly homologous variants. There was reportedly significant enrichment of clones that were disease-linked in matched ankylosing spondylitis synovial fluid.

This clonotype came up many times. No antigen is known for it. Libraries for TCR beta were made by quantitative 5'-RACE with molecular barcodes. From the 5' RACE reads, TCRdb called clonotypes with MiXCR, one entry per CDR3 protein. Of about 230,000 distinct CDR3 sequences in the sample, roughly 8% are singletons; the top ten hold around 5.1%. Germline loops: CDR1 LNHNV, CDR2 YYDKDF (reference sequence). The CDR3 loop spans 17 amino acids. The ends lost 1 base at V and 6 bases at J; junction bases unmatched: 12. The J gene is TRBJ2-3, the V gene TRBV15; 8 nucleotides agree with TRBD2. The source material was blood, either unsorted or a sorted T cell fraction (not recorded which). This clonotype was sampled from a female donor with ankylosing spondylitis or in good health (not recorded which). The CDR3 loop reads CATSRVRASGRMDTQYF. The CDR3 DNA reads as TGTGCCACCAGCAGAGTACGCGCGAGCGGGAGAATGGATACGCAGTATTTT.